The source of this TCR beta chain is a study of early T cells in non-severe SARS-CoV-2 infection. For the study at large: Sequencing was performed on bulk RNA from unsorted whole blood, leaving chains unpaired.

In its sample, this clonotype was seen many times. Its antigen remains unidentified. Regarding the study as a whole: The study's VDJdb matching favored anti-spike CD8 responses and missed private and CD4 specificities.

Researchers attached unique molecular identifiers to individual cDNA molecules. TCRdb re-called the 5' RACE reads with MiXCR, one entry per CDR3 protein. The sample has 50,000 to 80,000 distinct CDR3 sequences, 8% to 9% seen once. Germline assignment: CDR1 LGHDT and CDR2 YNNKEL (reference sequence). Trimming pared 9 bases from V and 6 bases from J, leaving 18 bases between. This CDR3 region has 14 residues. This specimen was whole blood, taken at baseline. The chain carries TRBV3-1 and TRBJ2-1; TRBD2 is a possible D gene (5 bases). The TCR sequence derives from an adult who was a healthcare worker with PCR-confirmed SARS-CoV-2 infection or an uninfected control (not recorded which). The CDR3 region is CASNSNEGRNEQFF. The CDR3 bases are TGTGCCAGTAACTCCAACGAGGGTCGCAATGAGCAGTTCTTC.